The source of this TCR beta chain is a study of CD8 T cells in Susac syndrome. Random hexamers were used to reverse transcribe the RNA input (roughly 0.5 to 1 ug). MiXCR was run by TCRdb on the immunoSEQ multiplex PCR reads, yielding one entry per CDR3 protein. Of 400,000 or so distinct CDR3 sequences in the sample, more than 80% were seen once. Trimming stripped 5 bases from V and 5 bases from J, with 16 bases between. In germline, CDR1 is MNHEY, CDR2 SMNVEV (reference sequence). This CDR3 contains 14 residues. This TCR was recovered from a human donor with multiple sclerosis. The rearrangement joins TRBV27 to TRBJ2-7; D is possibly TRBD1 or TRBD2 (5 bases each). Sequenced input: CD8+ T cells from PBMCs. The DNA of the CDR3 is TGTGCCAGCAGTCCGCCAGGGTTTAGCGACGAGCAGTACTTC. Residues: CASSPPGFSDEQYF.